A selection of T cell receptor beta chains follows, all from one sample in a study of blood T cell repertoires in COVID-19. Profiled with immunoSEQ multiplex PCR; TCRdb holds only in-frame clones, not every one. The top ten hold roughly 7.1% of the sample, which has tens of thousands of clones, around 87% seen once. Input material: peripheral blood. The origin of the receptors is a human donor with acute or convalescent COVID-19. The donor label of this sample is uncertain. Both conserved end residues are part of each CDR3. A D gene is named only where the DNA matches it firmly. The size field is filled for only some rows; it gives once, few, many or a size class.

TRBV7-9	TRBJ1-1	-	-	CASSLVRRTEAFF	TGTGCCAGCAGCTTAGTCCGGAGGACTGAAGCTTTCTTT
TRBV30	TRBJ1-2	-	-	CACAPSRDYGYTF	TGTGCCTGCGCGCCATCAAGAGACTATGGCTACACCTTC
TRBV5-6	TRBJ1-1	TRBD1	-	CASSLATGALTEAFF	TGTGCCAGCAGCTTGGCCACAGGGGCTTTGACTGAAGCTTTCTTT
TRBV28	TRBJ2-2	-	-	CASSFQGTNTGELFF	TGTGCCAGCAGTTTTCAGGGAACGAACACCGGGGAGCTGTTTTTT
TRBV5-1	TRBJ1-4	TRBD1	once	CASSGGQGGNEKLFF	TGCGCCAGCAGCGGGGGACAGGGCGGTAATGAAAAACTGTTTTTT
TRBV30	TRBJ1-3	-	-	CAWSSGAAGNTIYF	TGTGCCTGGAGTTCAGGGGCCGCTGGAAACACCATATATTTT
TRBV4-1	TRBJ2-1	TRBD2	-	CASSQAAGEGRSEQFF	TGCGCCAGCAGCCAAGCGGCCGGGGAGGGGAGGAGTGAGCAGTTCTTC
TRBV11-2	TRBJ1-6	-	-	CASSPDSRSYNSPLHF	TGTGCCAGCAGCCCAGACAGTCGCTCCTATAATTCACCCCTCCACTTT
TRBV18	TRBJ1-2	TRBD1	-	CASSPGQVSYGYTF	TGTGCCAGCTCACCGGGACAGGTTAGCTATGGCTACACCTTC
TRBV12-5	TRBJ1-1	-	few	CASGLVSGVYTEAFF	TGTGCTAGTGGTTTGGTAAGCGGGGTGTACACTGAAGCTTTCTTT
TRBV30	TRBJ1-5	-	-	CASRTAPGEPQHF	TGTGCCTCAAGGACGGCCCCAGGGGAGCCCCAGCATTTT
TRBV15	TRBJ2-1	TRBD2	-	CATSTGRIAGAFNEQFF	TGTGCCACCAGCACCGGGCGCATAGCGGGGGCGTTCAATGAGCAGTTCTTC
TRBV29-1	TRBJ1-1	-	-	CSVVQGVAEAFF	TGCAGCGTTGTACAGGGCGTAGCTGAAGCTTTCTTT
TRBV2	TRBJ2-5	-	-	CASSDFETQYF	TGTGCCAGCAGTGACTTTGAGACCCAGTACTTC
TRBV7-2	TRBJ1-5	-	-	CASSLANRGNQPQHF	TGTGCCAGCAGCTTAGCGAACAGAGGCAATCAGCCCCAGCATTTT
TRBV18	TRBJ2-1	TRBD1	-	CASSPGQGDYNEQFF	TGTGCCAGCTCACCTGGACAGGGAGACTACAATGAGCAGTTCTTC
TRBV19	TRBJ1-5	TRBD1	-	CASRKQGDSNQPQHF	TGTGCCAGTAGAAAACAGGGGGATAGCAATCAGCCCCAGCATTTT
TRBV19	TRBJ1-4	-	-	CASSMLGSVKEKLFF	TGTGCCAGTAGTATGTTGGGGAGTGTAAAGGAAAAACTGTTTTTT
TRBV28	TRBJ1-1	TRBD1	-	CASSGTGAWSTEAFF	TGTGCCAGCAGCGGGACAGGGGCCTGGAGCACTGAAGCTTTCTTT
TRBV30	TRBJ2-5	-	-	CAWSSKLLALETQYF	TGTGCCTGGAGCTCGAAACTGCTAGCACTGGAGACCCAGTACTTC
TRBV12-5	TRBJ1-4	-	-	CASGLDARGVNEKLFF	TGTGCTAGTGGTTTGGACGCACGCGGGGTTAATGAAAAACTGTTTTTT
TRBV6-6	TRBJ2-2	-	-	CASSRSFLLNTGELFF	TGTGCCAGCAGTCGATCGTTCCTCCTGAACACCGGGGAGCTGTTTTTT
TRBV6-5	TRBJ2-7	-	-	CASSLTELRDEQYF	TGTGCCAGCAGTTTAACCGAACTCCGGGACGAGCAGTACTTC
TRBV5-1	TRBJ1-1	-	-	CASSPGQYTEAFF	TGCGCCAGCAGCCCAGGACAGTACACTGAAGCTTTCTTT
TRBV19	TRBJ2-5	-	-	CASSVRTRETQYF	TGTGCCAGTAGTGTAAGGACACGGGAGACCCAGTACTTC
TRBV11-2	TRBJ2-2	-	-	CASSLSGTFNTGELFF	TGTGCCAGCAGCCTTAGCGGAACTTTTAACACCGGGGAGCTGTTTTTT
TRBV6-1	TRBJ2-7	-	-	CASSESGRSSYEQYF	TGTGCCAGCAGTGAGTCAGGGAGGAGCTCCTACGAGCAGTACTTC
TRBV6-2/TRBV6-3	TRBJ2-7	TRBD2	-	CASSYHPGLPSYEQYF	TGTGCCAGCAGTTACCATCCGGGACTACCTTCCTACGAGCAGTACTTC
TRBV15	TRBJ1-2	-	-	CATSRDLKVSGYGYTF	TGTGCCACCAGCAGAGATTTGAAGGTGTCGGGTTATGGCTACACCTTC
TRBV9	TRBJ2-2	-	-	CASSDRGGAGELFF	TGTGCCAGCAGCGATCGAGGGGGGGCCGGGGAGCTGTTTTTT
TRBV7-2	TRBJ2-3	TRBD2	-	CASSSTSGGSYTQYF	TGTGCCAGCAGCTCGACTAGCGGGGGCAGTTATACGCAGTATTTT
TRBV3-1/TRBV3-2	TRBJ1-6	-	-	CASSQVSSSSLHF	TGTGCCAGCAGCCAAGTTTCATCTAGTTCCCTCCACTTT
TRBV5-1	TRBJ2-5	-	-	CASSFSRTPASRFETQYF	TGCGCCAGCAGCTTCTCCCGGACTCCGGCTTCCAGGTTCGAGACCCAGTACTTC